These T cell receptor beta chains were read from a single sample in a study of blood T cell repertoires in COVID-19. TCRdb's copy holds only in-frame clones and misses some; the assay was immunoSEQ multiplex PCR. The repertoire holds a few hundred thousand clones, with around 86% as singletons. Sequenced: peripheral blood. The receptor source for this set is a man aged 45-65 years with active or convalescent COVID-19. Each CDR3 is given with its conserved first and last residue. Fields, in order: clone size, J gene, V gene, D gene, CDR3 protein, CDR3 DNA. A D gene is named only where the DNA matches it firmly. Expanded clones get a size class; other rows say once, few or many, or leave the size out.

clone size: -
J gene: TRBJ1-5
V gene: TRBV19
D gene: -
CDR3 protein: CASSMGGRGNQPQHF
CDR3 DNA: TGTGCCAGTAGTATGGGGGGACGTGGCAATCAGCCCCAGCATTTT

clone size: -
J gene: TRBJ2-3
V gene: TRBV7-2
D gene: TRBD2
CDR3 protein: CASSLTSGPSTDTQYF
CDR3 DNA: TGTGCCAGCAGCCTTACTAGCGGGCCTAGCACAGATACGCAGTATTTT

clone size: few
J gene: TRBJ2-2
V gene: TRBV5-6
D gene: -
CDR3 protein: CASSLRRLRGTGELFF
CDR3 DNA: TGTGCCAGCAGCTTGAGACGGCTTCGGGGCACCGGGGAGCTGTTTTTT

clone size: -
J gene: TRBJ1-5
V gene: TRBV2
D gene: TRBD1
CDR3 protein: CASKDRGGNQPQHF
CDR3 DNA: TGTGCCAGCAAGGACAGGGGTGGGAATCAGCCCCAGCATTTT

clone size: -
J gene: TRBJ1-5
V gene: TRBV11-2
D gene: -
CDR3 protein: CASSLRGREGIPNQPQHF
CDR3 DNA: TGTGCCAGCAGCTTAAGGGGCAGGGAGGGAATTCCGAATCAGCCCCAGCATTTT

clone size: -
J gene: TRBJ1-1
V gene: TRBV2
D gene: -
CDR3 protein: CASSAQGTEAFF
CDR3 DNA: TGTGCCAGCAGTGCTCAGGGCACTGAAGCTTTCTTT

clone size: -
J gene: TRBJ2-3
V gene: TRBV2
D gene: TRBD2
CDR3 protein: CASGGTSASGAQYF
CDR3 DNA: TGTGCCAGCGGGGGGACTAGCGCATCAGGGGCGCAGTATTTT

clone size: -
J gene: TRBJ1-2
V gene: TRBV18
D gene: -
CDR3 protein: CASSPTAGVNYGYTF
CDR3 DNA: TGTGCCAGCTCACCCACAGCGGGAGTTAACTATGGCTACACCTTC

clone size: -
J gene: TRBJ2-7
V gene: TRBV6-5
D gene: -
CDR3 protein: CASSYSGHRYEQYF
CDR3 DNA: TGTGCCAGCAGTTACTCTGGACACCGCTACGAGCAGTACTTC

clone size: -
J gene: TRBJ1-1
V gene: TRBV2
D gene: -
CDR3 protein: CASRRASGLEDTEAFF
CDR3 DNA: TGTGCCAGCAGGAGGGCCTCGGGTTTGGAGGACACTGAAGCTTTCTTT

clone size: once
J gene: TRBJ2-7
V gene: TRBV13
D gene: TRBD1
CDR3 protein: CASSLGDRETYEQYF
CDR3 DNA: TGTGCCAGCAGCTTAGGCGACAGGGAAACCTACGAGCAGTACTTC

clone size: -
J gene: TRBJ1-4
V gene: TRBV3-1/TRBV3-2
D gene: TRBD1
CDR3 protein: CASSSPEGAIKLFF
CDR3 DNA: TGTGCCAGCAGCTCCCCTGAGGGGGCCATCAAACTGTTTTTT

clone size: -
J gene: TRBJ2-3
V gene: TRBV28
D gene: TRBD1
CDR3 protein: CASSLRRGYSTDTQYF
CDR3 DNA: TGTGCCAGCAGTTTACGCAGGGGGTATTCCACAGATACGCAGTATTTT

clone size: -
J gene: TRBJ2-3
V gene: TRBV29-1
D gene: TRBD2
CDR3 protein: CSVEDRHSGGQYF
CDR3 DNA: TGCAGCGTTGAAGATCGGCATTCGGGGGGGCAGTATTTT

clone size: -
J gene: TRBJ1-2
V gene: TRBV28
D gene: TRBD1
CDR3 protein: CASRERGQGDYGYTF
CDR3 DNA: TGTGCCAGCAGAGAGCGAGGACAGGGGGACTATGGCTACACCTTC

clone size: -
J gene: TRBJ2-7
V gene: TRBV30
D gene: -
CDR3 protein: CAWTRADEQYF
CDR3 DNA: TGTGCCTGGACCAGGGCGGACGAGCAGTACTTC

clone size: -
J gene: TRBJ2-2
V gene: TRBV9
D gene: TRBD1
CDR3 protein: CASSVDLGQGIATGELFF
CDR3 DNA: TGTGCCAGCAGCGTAGATTTGGGACAGGGGATAGCCACCGGGGAGCTGTTTTTT

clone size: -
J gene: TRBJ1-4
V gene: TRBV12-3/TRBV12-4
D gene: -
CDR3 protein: CASSFSTGGKLFF
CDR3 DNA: TGTGCCAGCAGTTTTTCGACAGGTGGAAAACTGTTTTTT